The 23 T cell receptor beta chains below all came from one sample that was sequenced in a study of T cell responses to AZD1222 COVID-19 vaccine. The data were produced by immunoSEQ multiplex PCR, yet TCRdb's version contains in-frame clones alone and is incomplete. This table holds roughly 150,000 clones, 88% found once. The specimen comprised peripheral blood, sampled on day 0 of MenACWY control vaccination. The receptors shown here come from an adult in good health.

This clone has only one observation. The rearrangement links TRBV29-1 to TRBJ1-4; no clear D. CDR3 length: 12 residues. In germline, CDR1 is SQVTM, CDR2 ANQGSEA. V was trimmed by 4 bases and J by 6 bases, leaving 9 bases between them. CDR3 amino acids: CSVVTTDEKLFF. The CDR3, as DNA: TGCAGCGTTGTAACAACGGATGAAAAACTGTTTTTT.

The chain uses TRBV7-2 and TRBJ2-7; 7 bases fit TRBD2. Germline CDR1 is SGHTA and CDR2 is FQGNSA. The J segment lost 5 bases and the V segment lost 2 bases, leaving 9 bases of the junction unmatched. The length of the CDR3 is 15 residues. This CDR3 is CASSLRASGIHEQYF. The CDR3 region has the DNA TGTGCCAGCAGCTTAAGGGCTAGCGGAATCCACGAGCAGTACTTC.

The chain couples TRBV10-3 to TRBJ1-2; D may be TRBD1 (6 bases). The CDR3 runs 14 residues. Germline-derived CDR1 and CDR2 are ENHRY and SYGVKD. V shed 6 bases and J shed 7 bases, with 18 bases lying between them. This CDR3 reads CAIRGGRPDGGYTF. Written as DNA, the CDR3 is TGTGCCATCAGGGGGGGCAGGCCTGATGGTGGCTACACCTTC.

The CDR3 bases are TGTGCCAGCAGTTGGATCACATCCCCAAGCGAGCAGTACTTC. Its translation is CASSWITSPSEQYF. This chain uses TRBV28 with TRBJ2-7; the D is unclear. CDR3 size: 14 residues. Germline V CDR1 and CDR2: MDHEN, SYDVKM. Trimming removed 4 bases from V and 6 bases from J, with 16 bases in between.

The chain's CDR3 is CASSQDRIEAFF. Here the CDR3 DNA reads TGTGCCAGTAGTCAGGACAGAATTGAAGCTTTCTTT. The chain carries TRBV19 and TRBJ1-1, with D perhaps TRBD1 (6 bases). This CDR3 spans 12 amino acids. The V end lost 5 bases, the J end lost 7 bases, and 11 bases lay between the germline ends. Germline values: CDR1 LNHDA, CDR2 SQIVND (reference sequence).

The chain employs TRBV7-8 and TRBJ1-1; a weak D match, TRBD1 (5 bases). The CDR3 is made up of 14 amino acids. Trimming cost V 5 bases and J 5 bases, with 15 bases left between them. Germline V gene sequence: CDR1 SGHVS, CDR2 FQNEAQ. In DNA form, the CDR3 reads TGTGCCAGCAGCCTGATCGGGGGTGAGACTGAAGCTTTCTTT. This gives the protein CASSLIGGETEAFF.

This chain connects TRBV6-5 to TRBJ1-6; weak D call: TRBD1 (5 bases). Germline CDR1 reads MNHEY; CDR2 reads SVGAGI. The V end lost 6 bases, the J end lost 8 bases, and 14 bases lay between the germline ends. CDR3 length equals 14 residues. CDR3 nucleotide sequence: TGTGCCAGCAGGATCGGGGGGGGAGATTCACCCCTCCACTTT. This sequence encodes CASRIGGGDSPLHF.

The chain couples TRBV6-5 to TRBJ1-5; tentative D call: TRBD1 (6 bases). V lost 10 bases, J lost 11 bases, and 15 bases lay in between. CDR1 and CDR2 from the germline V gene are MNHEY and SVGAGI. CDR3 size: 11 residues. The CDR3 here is CATKQGVTQHF. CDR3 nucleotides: TGTGCCACCAAACAGGGAGTAACCCAGCATTTT.

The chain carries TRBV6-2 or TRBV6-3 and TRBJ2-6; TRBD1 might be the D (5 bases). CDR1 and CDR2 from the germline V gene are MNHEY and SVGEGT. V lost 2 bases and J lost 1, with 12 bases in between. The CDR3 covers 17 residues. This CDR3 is CASSYGRVMSGANVLTF. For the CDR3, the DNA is TGTGCCAGCAGTTACGGCAGGGTTATGTCTGGGGCCAACGTCCTGACTTTC.

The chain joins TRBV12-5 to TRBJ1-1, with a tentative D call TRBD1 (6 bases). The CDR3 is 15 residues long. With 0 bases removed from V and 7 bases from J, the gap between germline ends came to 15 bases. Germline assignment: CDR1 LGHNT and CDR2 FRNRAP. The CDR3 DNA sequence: TGTGCTAGTGGTTTGGTGACAGGCAGATTGGTTGAAGCTTTCTTT. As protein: CASGLVTGRLVEAFF.

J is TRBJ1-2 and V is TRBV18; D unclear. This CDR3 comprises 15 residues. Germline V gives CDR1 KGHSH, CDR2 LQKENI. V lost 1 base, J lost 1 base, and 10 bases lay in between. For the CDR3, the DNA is TGTGCCAGCTCACCACTAGCCGGGGTTAACTATGGCTACACCTTC. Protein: CASSPLAGVNYGYTF. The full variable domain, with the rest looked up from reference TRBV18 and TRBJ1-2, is NAGVMQNPRHLVRRRGQEARLRCSPMKGHSHVYWYRQLPEEGLKFMVYLQKENIIDESGMPKERFSAEFPKEGPSILRIQQVVRGDSAAYFCASSPLAGVNYGYTFGSGTRLTVV.

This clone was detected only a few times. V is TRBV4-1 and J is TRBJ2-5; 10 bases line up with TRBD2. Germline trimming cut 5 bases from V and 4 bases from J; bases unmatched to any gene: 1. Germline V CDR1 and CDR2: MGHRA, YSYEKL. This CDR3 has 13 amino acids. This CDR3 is CASSGLAVETQYF. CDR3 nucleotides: TGCGCCAGCAGCGGACTAGCGGTAGAGACCCAGTACTTC.

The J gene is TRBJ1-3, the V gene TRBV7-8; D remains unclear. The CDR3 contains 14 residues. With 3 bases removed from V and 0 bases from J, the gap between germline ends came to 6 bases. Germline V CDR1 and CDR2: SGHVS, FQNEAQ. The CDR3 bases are TGTGCCAGCAGCTTGACCGACTCTGGAAACACCATATATTTT. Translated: CASSLTDSGNTIYF.

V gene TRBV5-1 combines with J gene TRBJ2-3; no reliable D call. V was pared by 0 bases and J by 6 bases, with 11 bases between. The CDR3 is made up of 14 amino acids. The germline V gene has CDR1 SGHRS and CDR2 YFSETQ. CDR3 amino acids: CASSLDMLPDTQYF. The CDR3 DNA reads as TGCGCCAGCAGCTTGGATATGCTTCCGGATACGCAGTATTTT.

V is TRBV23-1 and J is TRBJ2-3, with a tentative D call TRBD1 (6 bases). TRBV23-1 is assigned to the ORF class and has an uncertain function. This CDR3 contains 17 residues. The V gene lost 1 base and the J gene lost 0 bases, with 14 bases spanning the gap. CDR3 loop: CASSQYGRGESTDTQYF. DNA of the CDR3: TGCGCCAGCAGTCAATATGGCAGGGGCGAAAGCACAGATACGCAGTATTTT.

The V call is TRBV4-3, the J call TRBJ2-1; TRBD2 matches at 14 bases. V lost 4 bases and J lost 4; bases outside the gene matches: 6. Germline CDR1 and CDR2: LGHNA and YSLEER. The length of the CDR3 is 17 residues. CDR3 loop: CASSPGLAGVSYNEQFF. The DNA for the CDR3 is TGCGCCAGCAGCCCGGGACTAGCGGGAGTTTCTTACAATGAGCAGTTCTTC.

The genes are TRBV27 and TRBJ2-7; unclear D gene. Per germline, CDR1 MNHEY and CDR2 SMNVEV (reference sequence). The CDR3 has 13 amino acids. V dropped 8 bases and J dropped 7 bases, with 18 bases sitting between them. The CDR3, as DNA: TGTGCCAGCGCCAAAGCCAGGCGCCAGGAGCAGTACTTC. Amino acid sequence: CASAKARRQEQYF.

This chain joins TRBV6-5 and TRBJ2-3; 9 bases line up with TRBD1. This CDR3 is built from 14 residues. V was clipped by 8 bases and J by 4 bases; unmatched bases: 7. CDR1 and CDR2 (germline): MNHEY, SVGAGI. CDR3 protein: CASGRDRVADTQYF. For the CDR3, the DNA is TGTGCCAGCGGACGGGACAGGGTCGCAGATACGCAGTATTTT.

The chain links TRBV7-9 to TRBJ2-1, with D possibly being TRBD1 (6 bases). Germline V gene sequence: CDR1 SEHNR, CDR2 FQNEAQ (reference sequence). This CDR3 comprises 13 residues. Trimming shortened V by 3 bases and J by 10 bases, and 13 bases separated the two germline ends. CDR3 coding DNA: TGTGCCAGCAGCTTTACACAGGGTGACGAGCAGTTCTTC. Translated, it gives CASSFTQGDEQFF.

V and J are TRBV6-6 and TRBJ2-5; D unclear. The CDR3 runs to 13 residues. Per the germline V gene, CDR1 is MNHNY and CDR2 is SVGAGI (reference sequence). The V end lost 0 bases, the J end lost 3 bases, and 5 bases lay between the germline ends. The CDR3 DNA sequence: TGTGCCAGCAGTTACTCAAGGGAAGAGACCCAGTACTTC. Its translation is CASSYSREETQYF.

CDR3 residues: CASSDQEITYEQYF. In DNA, the CDR3 is TGTGCCAGCAGTGACCAGGAGATCACCTACGAGCAGTACTTC. This rearrangement joins TRBV2 to TRBJ2-7; D remains unclear. Between the trimmed V and J ends, which lost 3 bases and 2 bases, there was a span of 11 bases. There are 14 residues in the CDR3. The germline V gene has CDR1 SNHLY and CDR2 FYNNEI.

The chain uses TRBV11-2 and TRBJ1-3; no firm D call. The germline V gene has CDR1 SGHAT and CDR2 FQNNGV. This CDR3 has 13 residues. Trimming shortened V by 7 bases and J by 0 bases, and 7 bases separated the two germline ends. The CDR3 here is CASNTLSGNTIYF. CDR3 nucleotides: TGTGCCAGCAACACACTCTCTGGAAACACCATATATTTT.

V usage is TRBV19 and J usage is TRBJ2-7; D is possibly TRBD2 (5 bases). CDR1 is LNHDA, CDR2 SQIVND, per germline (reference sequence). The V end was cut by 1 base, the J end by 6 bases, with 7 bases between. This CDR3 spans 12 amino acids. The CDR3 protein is CASSIGLTEQYF. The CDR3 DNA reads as TGTGCCAGTAGTATAGGACTAACCGAGCAGTACTTC.